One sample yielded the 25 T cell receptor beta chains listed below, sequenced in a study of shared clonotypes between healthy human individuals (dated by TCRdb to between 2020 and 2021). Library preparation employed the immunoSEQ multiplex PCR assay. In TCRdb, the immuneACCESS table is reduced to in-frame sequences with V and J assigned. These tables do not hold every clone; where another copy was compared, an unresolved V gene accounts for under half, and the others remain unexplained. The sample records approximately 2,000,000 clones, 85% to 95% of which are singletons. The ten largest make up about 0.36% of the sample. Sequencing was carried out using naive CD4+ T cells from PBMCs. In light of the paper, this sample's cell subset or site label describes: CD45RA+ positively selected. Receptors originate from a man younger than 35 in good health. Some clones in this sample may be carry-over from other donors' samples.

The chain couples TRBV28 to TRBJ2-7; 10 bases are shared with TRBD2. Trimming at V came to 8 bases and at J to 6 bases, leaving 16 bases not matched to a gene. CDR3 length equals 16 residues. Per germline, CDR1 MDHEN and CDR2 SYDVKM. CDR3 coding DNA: TGTGCCAGCCTTCTCGTAGCGGGAGGCATCCCGGGCGAGCAGTACTTC. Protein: CASLLVAGGIPGEQYF.

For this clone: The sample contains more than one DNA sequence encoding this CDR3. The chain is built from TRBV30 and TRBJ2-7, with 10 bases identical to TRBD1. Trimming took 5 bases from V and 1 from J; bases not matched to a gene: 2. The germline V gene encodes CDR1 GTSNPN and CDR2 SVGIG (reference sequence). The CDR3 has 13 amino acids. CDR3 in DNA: TGTGCCTGGGGGACAGGGGCGTCCTACGAGCAGTACTTC. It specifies CAWGTGASYEQYF.

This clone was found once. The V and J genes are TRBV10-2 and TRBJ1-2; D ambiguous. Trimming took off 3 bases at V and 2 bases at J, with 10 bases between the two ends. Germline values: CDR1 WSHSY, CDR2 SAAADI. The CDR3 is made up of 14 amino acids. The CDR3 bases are TGCGCCAGCAGTGAAAGACCGTACAACTATGGCTACACCTTC. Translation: CASSERPYNYGYTF.

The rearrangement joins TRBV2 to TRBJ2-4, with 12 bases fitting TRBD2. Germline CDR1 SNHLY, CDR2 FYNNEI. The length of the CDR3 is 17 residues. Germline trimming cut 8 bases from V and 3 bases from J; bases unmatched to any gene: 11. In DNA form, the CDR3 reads TGTGCCAGCTCTTCTAGCGGGAGGGCCGGGGGCAAAAACATTCAGTACTTC. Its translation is CASSSSGRAGGKNIQYF.

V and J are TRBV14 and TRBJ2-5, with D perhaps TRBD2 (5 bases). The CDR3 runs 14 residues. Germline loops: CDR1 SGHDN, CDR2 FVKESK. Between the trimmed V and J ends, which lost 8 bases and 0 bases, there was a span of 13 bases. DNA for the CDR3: TGTGCCAGCCAGCGGTGGGGAAACCAAGAGACCCAGTACTTC. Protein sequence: CASQRWGNQETQYF.

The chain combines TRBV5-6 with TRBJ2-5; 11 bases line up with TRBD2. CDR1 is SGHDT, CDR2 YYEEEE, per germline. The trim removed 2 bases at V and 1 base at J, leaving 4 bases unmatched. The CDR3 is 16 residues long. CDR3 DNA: TGTGCCAGCAGCTTAACGGGACTAGCGGTCCAAGAGACCCAGTACTTC. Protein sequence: CASSLTGLAVQETQYF. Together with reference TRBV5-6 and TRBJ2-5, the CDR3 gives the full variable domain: DAGVTQSPTHLIKTRGQQVTLRCSPKSGHDTVSWYQQALGQGPQFIFQYYEEEERQRGNFPDRFSGHQFPNYSSELNVNALLLGDSALYLCASSLTGLAVQETQYFGPGTRLLVL.

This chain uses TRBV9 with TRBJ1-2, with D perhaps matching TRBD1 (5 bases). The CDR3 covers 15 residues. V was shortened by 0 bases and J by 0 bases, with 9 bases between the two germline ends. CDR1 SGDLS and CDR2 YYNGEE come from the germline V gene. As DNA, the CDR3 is TGTGCCAGCAGCGTAGAGGGGATTACTAACTATGGCTACACCTTC. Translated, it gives CASSVEGITNYGYTF.

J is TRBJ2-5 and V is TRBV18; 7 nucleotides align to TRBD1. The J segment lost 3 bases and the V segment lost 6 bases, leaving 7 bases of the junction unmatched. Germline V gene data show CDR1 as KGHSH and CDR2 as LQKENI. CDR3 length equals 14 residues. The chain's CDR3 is CASSSPGTEETQYF. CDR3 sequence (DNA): TGTGCCAGCTCCTCCCCGGGGACAGAAGAGACCCAGTACTTC.

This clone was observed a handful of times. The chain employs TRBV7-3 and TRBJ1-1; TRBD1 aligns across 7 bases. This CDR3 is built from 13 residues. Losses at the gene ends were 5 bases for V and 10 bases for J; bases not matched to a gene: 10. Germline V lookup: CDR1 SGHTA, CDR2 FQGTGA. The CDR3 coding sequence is TGTGCCAGCAGCCCGACCAGGGGGGAGGGAGCTTTCTTT. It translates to CASSPTRGEGAFF.

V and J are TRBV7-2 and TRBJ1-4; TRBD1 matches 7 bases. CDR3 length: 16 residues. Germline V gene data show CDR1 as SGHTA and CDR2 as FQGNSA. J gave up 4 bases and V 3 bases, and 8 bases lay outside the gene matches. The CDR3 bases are TGTGCCAGCAGCTTGACCGGGACAGCTCTTAATGAAAAACTGTTTTTT. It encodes CASSLTGTALNEKLFF.

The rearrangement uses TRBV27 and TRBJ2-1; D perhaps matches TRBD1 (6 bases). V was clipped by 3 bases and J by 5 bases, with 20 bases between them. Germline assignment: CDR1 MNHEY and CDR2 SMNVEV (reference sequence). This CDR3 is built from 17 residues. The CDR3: CASSFRYRAPLNNEQFF. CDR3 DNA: TGTGCCAGCAGTTTCAGATACAGGGCGCCCTTAAACAATGAGCAGTTCTTC.

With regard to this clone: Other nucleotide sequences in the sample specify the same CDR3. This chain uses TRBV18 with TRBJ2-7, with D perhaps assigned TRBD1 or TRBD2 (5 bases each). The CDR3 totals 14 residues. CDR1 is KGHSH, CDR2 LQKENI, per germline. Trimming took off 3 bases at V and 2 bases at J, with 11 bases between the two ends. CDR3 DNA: TGTGCCAGCTCACCTCCTCGGGGCCCCTACGAGCAGTACTTC. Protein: CASSPPRGPYEQYF.

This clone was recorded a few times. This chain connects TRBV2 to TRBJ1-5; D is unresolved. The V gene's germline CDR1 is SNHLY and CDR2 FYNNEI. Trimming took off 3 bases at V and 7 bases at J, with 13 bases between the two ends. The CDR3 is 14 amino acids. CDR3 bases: TGTGCCAGCAGTGAGGTCCTCCCGAGACAGCCCCAGCATTTT. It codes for CASSEVLPRQPQHF.

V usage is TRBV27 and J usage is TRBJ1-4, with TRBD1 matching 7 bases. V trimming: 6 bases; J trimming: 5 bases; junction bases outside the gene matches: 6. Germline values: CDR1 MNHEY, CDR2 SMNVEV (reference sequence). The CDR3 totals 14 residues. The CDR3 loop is CASRPGTVNEKLFF. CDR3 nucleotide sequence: TGTGCCAGCAGACCCGGGACAGTGAATGAAAAACTGTTTTTT.

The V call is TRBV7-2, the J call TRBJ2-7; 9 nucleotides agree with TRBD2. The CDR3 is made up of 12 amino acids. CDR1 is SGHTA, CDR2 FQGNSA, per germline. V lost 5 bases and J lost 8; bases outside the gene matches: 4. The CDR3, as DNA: TGTGCCAGCAGCGCGGGGACTAGCCAGCAGTACTTC. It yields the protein CASSAGTSQQYF.

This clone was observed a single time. Here the CDR3 reads CASSILVGRTNYGYTF. The CDR3 DNA reads as TGTGCCAGTAGTATCCTGGTAGGCAGGACTAACTATGGCTACACCTTC. V usage is TRBV19 and J usage is TRBJ1-2; D gene uncertain. V lost 3 bases, J lost 0 bases, and 14 bases lay in between. Germline CDR1 LNHDA, CDR2 SQIVND (reference sequence). The length of the CDR3 is 16 residues. Together with reference TRBV19 and TRBJ1-2, the CDR3 gives the full variable domain: DGGITQSPKYLFRKEGQNVTLSCEQNLNHDAMYWYRQDPGQGLRLIYYSQIVNDFQKGDIAEGYSVSREKKESFPLTVTSAQKNPTAFYLCASSILVGRTNYGYTFGSGTRLTVV.

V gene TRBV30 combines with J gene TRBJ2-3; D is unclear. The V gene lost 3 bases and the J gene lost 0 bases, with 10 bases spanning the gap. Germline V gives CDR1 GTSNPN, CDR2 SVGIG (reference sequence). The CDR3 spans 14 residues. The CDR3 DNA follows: TGTGCCTGGAGCGAACATACCAGCACAGATACGCAGTATTTT. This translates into CAWSEHTSTDTQYF.

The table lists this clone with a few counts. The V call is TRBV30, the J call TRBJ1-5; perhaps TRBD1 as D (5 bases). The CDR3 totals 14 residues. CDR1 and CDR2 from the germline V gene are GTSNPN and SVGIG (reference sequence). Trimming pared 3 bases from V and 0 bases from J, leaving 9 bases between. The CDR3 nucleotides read TGTGCCTGGAGCTGGGGGAATAGCAATCAGCCCCAGCATTTT. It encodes CAWSWGNSNQPQHF.

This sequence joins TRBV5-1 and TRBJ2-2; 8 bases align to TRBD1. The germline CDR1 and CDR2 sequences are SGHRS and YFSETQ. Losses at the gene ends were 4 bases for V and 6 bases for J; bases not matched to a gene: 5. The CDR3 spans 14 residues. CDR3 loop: CASSMTGAAGELFF. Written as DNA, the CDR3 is TGCGCCAGCAGCATGACAGGGGCGGCCGGGGAGCTGTTTTTT.

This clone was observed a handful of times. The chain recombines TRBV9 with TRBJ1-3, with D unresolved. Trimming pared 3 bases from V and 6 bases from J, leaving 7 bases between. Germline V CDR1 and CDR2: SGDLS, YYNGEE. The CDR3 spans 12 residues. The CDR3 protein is CASSAAANTIYF. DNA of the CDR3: TGTGCCAGCAGCGCTGCCGCAAACACCATATATTTT.

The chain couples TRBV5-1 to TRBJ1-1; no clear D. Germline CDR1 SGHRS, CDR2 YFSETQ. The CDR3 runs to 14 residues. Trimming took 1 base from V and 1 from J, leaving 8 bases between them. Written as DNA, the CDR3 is TGCGCCAGCAGCTTGATCGGGCAGAACACTGAAGCTTTCTTT. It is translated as CASSLIGQNTEAFF.

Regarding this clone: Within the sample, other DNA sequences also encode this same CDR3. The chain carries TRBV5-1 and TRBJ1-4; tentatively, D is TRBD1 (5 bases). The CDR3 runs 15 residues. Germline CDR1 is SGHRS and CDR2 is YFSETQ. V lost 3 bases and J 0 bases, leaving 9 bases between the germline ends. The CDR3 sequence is CASSSGRTTNEKLFF. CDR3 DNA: TGCGCCAGCAGCTCGGGACGGACAACTAATGAAAAACTGTTTTTT.

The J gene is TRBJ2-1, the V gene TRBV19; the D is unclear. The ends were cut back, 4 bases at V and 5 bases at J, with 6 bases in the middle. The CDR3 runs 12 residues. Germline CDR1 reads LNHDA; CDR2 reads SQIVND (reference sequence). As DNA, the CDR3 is TGTGCCAGTAGTACACCAGACAATGAGCAGTTCTTC. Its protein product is CASSTPDNEQFF.

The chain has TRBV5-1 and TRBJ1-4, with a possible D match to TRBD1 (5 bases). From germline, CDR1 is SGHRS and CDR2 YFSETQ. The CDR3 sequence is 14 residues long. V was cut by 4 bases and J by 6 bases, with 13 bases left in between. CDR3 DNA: TGCGCCAGCAGCCAAGGGGAGGAACATGAAAAACTGTTTTTT. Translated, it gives CASSQGEEHEKLFF.

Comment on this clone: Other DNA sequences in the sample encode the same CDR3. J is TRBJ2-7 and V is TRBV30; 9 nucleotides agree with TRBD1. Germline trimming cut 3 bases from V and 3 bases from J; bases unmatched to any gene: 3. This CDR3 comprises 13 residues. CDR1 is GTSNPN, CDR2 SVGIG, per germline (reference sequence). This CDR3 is CAWRRGQGYEQYF. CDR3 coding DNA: TGTGCCTGGAGGCGGGGACAGGGCTACGAGCAGTACTTC.